This T cell receptor beta chain was captured in a study of identical twins. This clonotype was detected many times. TCRdb reprocessed the 5' RACE reads with MiXCR, giving one entry per CDR3 protein. The sample holds around 570,000 distinct CDR3 sequences, just under 10% seen once. The same sample was also used in a study of yellow fever vaccine responses in identical twins.

The receptor comes from a woman between 18 and 30 years old in good health. What was sequenced was PBMCs.

In nucleotides, the CDR3 is TGCAGCGTTGAGGACAGGGTGGGTCAAGAGACCCAGTACTTC. Residues: CSVEDRVGQETQYF. The gene calls are TRBV29-1 and TRBJ2-5, with 8 bases fitting TRBD1. CDR1 SQVTM and CDR2 ANQGSEA come from the germline V gene. This CDR3 contains 14 residues. V trimming: 3 bases; J trimming: 2 bases; junction bases outside the gene matches: 5.